The 25 T cell receptor beta chains below all came from one sample that was sequenced in a study of persistence of HIV-infected CD4 T cells. Overlapping HIV-1 Gag 15-mer peptides at 0.95 to 1 ug per peptide per mL were used. Sorting of responding CD4+ T cells relied on upregulated CD40 ligand together with CD69. Sequencing used immunoSEQ version 4 in survey mode. Method: immunoSEQ multiplex PCR; TCRdb's copy keeps in-frame clones and lacks some. This table holds under 35,000 clones, approximately 66% found once. These receptors have no known antigen. Sample: CD4+ T cells sorted from PBMCs after 18-hour stimulation, taken from a patient who received antiretroviral therapy. These TCRs come from an adult man with HIV who was CMV-seropositive.

The chain couples TRBV28 to TRBJ2-7; D gene uncertain. V lost 5 bases to trimming and J lost 2 bases, with 19 bases between them. CDR3 size: 16 residues. Germline V gene data show CDR1 as MDHEN and CDR2 as SYDVKM. The CDR3 spells CASSPPWSLGTYEQYF. The CDR3 DNA reads as TGTGCCAGCAGTCCCCCTTGGTCCCTGGGGACCTACGAGCAGTACTTC.

This clone was recorded a few times. The chain is built from TRBV24-1 and TRBJ2-1, with 8 positions matching TRBD2. V shed 4 bases, J shed 4 bases, and the junction held 8 bases outside the gene matches. This CDR3 region has 16 residues. CDR1 and CDR2 (germline): KGHDR, SFDVKD. The CDR3, as DNA: TGTGCCACCAGTGACCTACCGGGACTAGGGTACAATGAGCAGTTCTTC. Residues: CATSDLPGLGYNEQFF.

V gene TRBV19 combines with J gene TRBJ2-3, with 8 bases that match TRBD1. The CDR3 covers 18 residues. The trim removed 4 bases at V and 5 bases at J, leaving 17 bases unmatched. The germline CDR1 and CDR2 sequences are LNHDA and SQIVND (reference sequence). The chain's CDR3 is CASSRYGVGTGGVDTQYF. For the CDR3, the DNA is TGTGCCAGTAGTAGATATGGAGTGGGGACAGGCGGAGTAGATACGCAGTATTTT.

The chain uses TRBV28 and TRBJ1-1; D is uncertain. The V gene lost 0 bases and the J gene lost 5 bases, with 4 bases spanning the gap. Germline CDR1 MDHEN, CDR2 SYDVKM. This CDR3 has 12 residues. CDR3 in DNA: TGTGCCAGCAGTTTATGGAGGACTGAAGCTTTCTTT. The encoded protein is CASSLWRTEAFF.

The sample holds a few counts of this clone. J is TRBJ1-5 and V is TRBV2; 7 positions match TRBD1. V dropped 7 bases and J dropped 7; count of bases not matched to a gene: 7. CDR1 and CDR2 from the germline V gene are SNHLY and FYNNEI. The CDR3 consists of 13 residues. The CDR3 is CASTGGTAQPQHF. CDR3 nucleotides: TGTGCCAGCACAGGGGGGACTGCCCAGCCCCAGCATTTT.

The chain combines TRBV3-1 (or the pseudogene TRBV3-2) with TRBJ1-4, with D possibly matching TRBD1 (5 bases). CDR1 is LGHDT, CDR2 YNNKEL, per germline (reference sequence). The V end lost 3 bases, the J end lost 5 bases, and 13 bases lay between the germline ends. The CDR3 is 15 residues long. In DNA form, the CDR3 reads TGTGCCAGCAGCCAGGAACAGGCGGTAAATGAAAAACTGTTTTTT. This codes for CASSQEQAVNEKLFF.

The rearrangement uses TRBV7-3 and TRBJ1-6; unclear D gene. The germline gives CDR1 SGHTA, CDR2 FQGTGA. The CDR3 sequence is 13 residues long. Trimming removed 5 bases at V and 7 bases at J, with 9 bases between. The CDR3 nucleotides read TGTGCCAGCAGCCCAAAGGCGAATTCACCCCTCCACTTT. It yields the protein CASSPKANSPLHF.

The V and J genes are TRBV5-5 and TRBJ1-5; D gene unclear. Germline CDR1 SGHKS, CDR2 YYEKEE (reference sequence). The V gene lost 0 bases and the J gene lost 2 bases, with 9 bases spanning the gap. This CDR3 contains 15 residues. The CDR3 DNA sequence: TGTGCCAGCAGCTTGGCCCCCCTCGGCAATCAGCCCCAGCATTTT. This sequence encodes CASSLAPLGNQPQHF.

The chain combines TRBV5-4 with TRBJ2-7; 9 bases fit TRBD2. CDR1 is SGHNT and CDR2 is YYREEE in the germline V gene (reference sequence). The CDR3 extends over 17 amino acids. The J segment lost 2 bases and the V segment lost 0 bases, leaving 9 bases of the junction unmatched. The CDR3 is CASSLAVGASGAYEQYF. The CDR3 region has the DNA TGTGCCAGCAGCTTGGCCGTCGGGGCTAGCGGGGCCTACGAGCAGTACTTC.

This clone was picked up a small number of times. The chain recombines TRBV6-5 with TRBJ1-6; 8 nucleotides align to TRBD1. In germline, CDR1 is MNHEY, CDR2 SVGAGI. V lost 4 bases and J lost 5; bases outside the gene matches: 1. The CDR3 has 14 residues. CDR3: CASSLDRDNSPLHF. CDR3 nucleotide sequence: TGTGCCAGCAGTTTGGACAGGGATAATTCACCCCTCCACTTT.

The J gene is TRBJ1-2, the V gene TRBV9; no definite D call. The germline V and J ends were trimmed by 0 bases and 8 bases, with 8 bases remaining between them. Per germline, CDR1 SGDLS and CDR2 YYNGEE. The CDR3 loop spans 12 amino acids. In DNA, the CDR3 is TGTGCCAGCAGCGTAGAACGAGGCGGCTACACCTTC. It yields the protein CASSVERGGYTF.

This clone was counted a few times. The chain is built from TRBV28 and TRBJ1-4; D uncertain. CDR1 and CDR2 (germline): MDHEN, SYDVKM. This CDR3 is 12 amino acids long. The V end was cut by 10 bases, the J end by 8 bases, with 14 bases between. DNA of the CDR3: TGTGCCACACGGGGAGACACGGAAAAACTGTTTTTT. It yields the protein CATRGDTEKLFF.

The chain uses TRBV7-2 and TRBJ1-5; 11 bases map to TRBD1. The CDR3 loop spans 17 amino acids. Germline CDR1 and CDR2: SGHTA and FQGNSA. Losses at the gene ends were 3 bases for V and 1 base for J; bases not matched to a gene: 5. This CDR3 is CASSFGTGGVSNQPQHF. The CDR3 coding sequence is TGTGCCAGCAGCTTCGGGACAGGGGGTGTGAGCAATCAGCCCCAGCATTTT. The whole variable domain, remainder taken from reference TRBV7-2 and TRBJ1-5, is GAGVSQSPSNKVTEKGKDVELRCDPISGHTALYWYRQSLGQGLEFLIYFQGNSAPDKSGLPSDRFSAERTGGSVSTLTIQRTQQEDSAVYLCASSFGTGGVSNQPQHFGDGTRLSIL.

The chain carries TRBV20-1 and TRBJ1-2; D is undetermined. Trimming took 6 bases from V and 6 from J, leaving 11 bases between them. The CDR3 sequence is 11 residues long. CDR1 is DFQATT and CDR2 is SNEGSKA in the germline V gene (reference sequence). CDR3 DNA sequence: TGCAGTGCCCCAAGAGGGCATGGCTACACCTTC. Its translation is CSAPRGHGYTF.

This chain links TRBV28 with TRBJ2-2; TRBD1 is a possible D gene (6 bases). Deletions cut 6 bases from V and 5 bases from J, with 13 bases between. Per germline, CDR1 MDHEN and CDR2 SYDVKM. The CDR3 consists of 14 residues. The CDR3 reads CASRLRQVTGELFF. The CDR3, as DNA: TGTGCCAGCAGACTTAGACAGGTTACCGGGGAGCTGTTTTTT.

CDR3: CASSPGGSGIHGYTF. The CDR3 DNA follows: TGTGCCAGCAGCCCTGGGGGGTCGGGGATACATGGCTACACCTTC. This sequence joins TRBV7-2 and TRBJ1-2; D may be TRBD1 (5 bases). CDR1 SGHTA and CDR2 FQGNSA come from the germline V gene. V shed 5 bases and J shed 6 bases, with 19 bases lying between them. This CDR3 has 15 residues.

The rearrangement uses TRBV10-2 and TRBJ2-7; 8 bases align to TRBD1. The CDR3 is 15 amino acids. The junction had 7 bases not matched to a gene; V was cut back by 6 bases and J by 0 bases. Germline CDR1 reads WSHSY; CDR2 reads SAAADI. The CDR3 DNA sequence: TGCGCCAGCAGGGCCGGGACAGGTGTCTCCTACGAGCAGTACTTC. Amino acid sequence: CASRAGTGVSYEQYF.

There are a few counts of this clone. The chain employs TRBV21-1 and TRBJ2-6. TRBV21-1 is tagged as a pseudogene. The CDR3 has 18 residues. The CDR3 sequence is CASSKVPDGPSGANVLTF. The CDR3, as DNA: TGTGCCAGCAGCAAAGTTCCGGACGGACCCTCTGGGGCCAACGTCCTGACTTTC.

This clone has only a few counts. This chain links TRBV24-1 with TRBJ1-3; D gene unclear. The CDR3 covers 14 residues. Germline V CDR1 and CDR2: KGHDR, SFDVKD. The ends were cut back, 5 bases at V and 0 bases at J, with 7 bases in the middle. The CDR3 DNA reads TGTGCCACCAGTGCGCGAGGCTCTGGAAACACCATATATTTT. Translated, it gives CATSARGSGNTIYF.

Here the CDR3 DNA reads TGTGCCAGTAGTATGAAGCCGGACACCGCGTCCTTCTCCTACGAGCAGTACTTC. This gives the protein CASSMKPDTASFSYEQYF. The J gene is TRBJ2-7, the V gene TRBV19; maybe TRBD1 (5 bases). CDR1 LNHDA and CDR2 SQIVND come from the germline V gene (reference sequence). There are 18 residues in the CDR3. V was pared by 3 bases and J by 0 bases, with 21 bases between.

This chain links TRBV6-5 with TRBJ1-5, with 9 bases identical to TRBD1. Germline trimming cut 6 bases from V and 7 bases from J; bases unmatched to any gene: 7. Germline values: CDR1 MNHEY, CDR2 SVGAGI. CDR3 length: 14 residues. The CDR3 protein is CASRPGQGRQPQHF. The CDR3 DNA sequence: TGTGCCAGCAGACCCGGACAGGGGAGGCAGCCCCAGCATTTT.

The gene calls are TRBV1 and TRBJ2-7. TRBV1 is flagged as a pseudogene. The CDR3 sequence is 10 residues long. The CDR3 bases are TGCACCATTCCGCTCCACGAGCAGTACTTC. Translated, it gives CTIPLHEQYF.

J is TRBJ2-1 and V is TRBV7-9; 11 bases match TRBD1. Germline CDR1 SEHNR, CDR2 FQNEAQ (reference sequence). The trim removed 5 bases at V and 6 bases at J, leaving 12 bases unmatched. The CDR3 runs to 17 residues. The CDR3 here is CASSIGTGGSLGNEQFF. Here the CDR3 DNA reads TGTGCCAGCAGCATCGGGACAGGGGGAAGTCTGGGCAATGAGCAGTTCTTC.

The chain recombines TRBV5-4 with TRBJ2-1; 11 nucleotides agree with TRBD2. CDR3 length: 15 amino acids. J gave up 4 bases and V 3 bases, and 3 bases lay outside the gene matches. Germline values: CDR1 SGHNT, CDR2 YYREEE (reference sequence). CDR3 in DNA: TGTGCCAGCAGCTCTAGCGGGGGGATTTACAATGAGCAGTTCTTC. It codes for CASSSSGGIYNEQFF.

V usage is TRBV10-2 and J usage is TRBJ1-6; 7 nucleotides align to TRBD1. The V gene's germline CDR1 is WSHSY and CDR2 SAAADI. With V trimmed by 4 bases and J by 7 bases, 10 bases remained unmatched. This CDR3 has 16 residues. CDR3 nucleotides: TGCGCCAGCAGTGCCACAGGGGCCGGCGGGAATTCACCCCTCCACTTT. The encoded protein is CASSATGAGGNSPLHF.